Below, 21 T cell receptor beta chains from the same sample are listed, as sequenced in a study of post-analysis software for immune sequencing data. Study-wide results and caveats: In patients, roughly 5 TRBV segments were more frequent than in controls, with TRBV5-6, TRBV5-1 and TRBV20-1 among them.

These receptors' antigens are unknown. Libraries were made from TCR beta cDNA, and they carried unique molecular identifiers. Using its own MiXCR run on the PCR reads, TCRdb lists one record per CDR3 protein. The table has roughly 870,000 distinct CDR3 sequences, roughly 50% seen once; the top ten hold about 4.8%. The sample taken for sequencing was blood. These receptors were taken from a girl between 10 and 17 years old with multiple sclerosis.

This clonotype was seen once. CDR3 in amino acids: CASSSDRVGKTQYF. CDR3 bases: TGTGCCAGCAGCTCAGACAGGGTGGGGAAGACCCAGTACTTC. The chain recombines TRBV7-7 with TRBJ2-5; TRBD1 aligns across 7 bases. Germline CDR1 SSHAT, CDR2 FNYEAQ (reference sequence). The CDR3 spans 14 residues. With V trimmed by 4 bases and J by 6 bases, 8 bases remained unmatched.

The J gene is TRBJ2-1, the V gene TRBV21-1. TRBV21-1 is shown as a pseudogene. This CDR3 has 14 amino acids. Here the CDR3 reads CASINVRLYNEQFF. The DNA of the CDR3 is TGTGCCAGCATCAATGTGCGGCTTTACAATGAGCAGTTCTTC.

This clonotype has at least ten counts. The chain uses TRBV15 and TRBJ1-2; D perhaps matches TRBD1 (5 bases). Deletions cut 1 base from V and 4 bases from J, with 13 bases between. The germline V gene has CDR1 LNHNV and CDR2 YYDKDF (reference sequence). The length of the CDR3 is 15 residues. The chain's CDR3 is CATSRGTFAPYGYTF. The CDR3 DNA sequence: TGTGCCACCAGCAGAGGGACATTCGCTCCCTATGGCTACACCTTC.

This chain joins TRBV4-1 and TRBJ1-2, with TRBD1 identical over 7 bases. Germline V gene lookup returns CDR1 MGHRA and CDR2 YSYEKL. The CDR3 is 18 residues long. V gave up 1 base and J gave up 0 bases; unmatched junction bases: 11. The CDR3 coding sequence is TGCGCCAGCAGCCAAGGCGAGATGACAGGGTTATCTAACTATGGCTACACCTTC. It is translated as CASSQGEMTGLSNYGYTF.

CDR3 sequence (DNA): TGTGCCAGCAGTCTTATGACTAGCGGGAGTGGCAATACGCAGTATTTT. Its protein is CASSLMTSGSGNTQYF. The gene calls are TRBV12-3 or TRBV12-4 and TRBJ2-3, with 12 bases fitting TRBD2. The V and J ends lost 5 bases and 7 bases, in that order; junction bases with no gene match: 10. The CDR3 loop spans 16 amino acids.

The chain combines TRBV29-1 with TRBJ1-1, with TRBD1 as a possible D gene (6 bases). In germline, CDR1 is SQVTM, CDR2 ANQGSEA. The CDR3 runs to 14 residues. Trimming removed 8 bases at V and 4 bases at J, with 20 bases between. The CDR3 region is CSMDAGGSGTEAFF. The CDR3, as DNA: TGCAGCATGGACGCCGGGGGCTCGGGCACTGAAGCTTTCTTT.

The chain is built from TRBV10-3 and TRBJ2-1, with 12 nucleotides matching TRBD2. After removal of 7 bases from V and 5 bases from J, the junction contained 6 bases not matched to a gene. The CDR3 length is 15 residues. Germline assignment: CDR1 ENHRY and CDR2 SYGVKD. CDR3 bases: TGTGCCATCAATCCACTAGCGGGAGGCGACAATGAGCAGTTCTTC. This translates into CAINPLAGGDNEQFF.

This clonotype was seen more than once but under ten times. The chain couples TRBV5-6 to TRBJ2-3; D could derive from TRBD1 or TRBD2 (5 bases each). Germline-derived CDR1 and CDR2 are SGHDT and YYEEEE. V lost 4 bases to trimming and J lost 7 bases, with 10 bases between them. This CDR3 is built from 12 residues. The CDR3 region is CASSPGANTQYF. CDR3 sequence (DNA): TGTGCCAGCAGCCCCGGGGCGAATACGCAGTATTTT.

As concerns this clonotype: Relative to the germline gene, one junction end is altered; a read error may explain this. V is TRBV12-3 or TRBV12-4 and J is TRBJ2-6, with D tentatively TRBD1 or TRBD2 (5 bases each). This CDR3 has 15 residues. The CDR3 DNA follows: TGTGCCAGCAGTTTGAGGGGATCTGGGGCCAACGTCCGGACTTTC. It specifies CASSLRGSGANVRTF.

The chain couples TRBV20-1 to TRBJ1-1; 8 bases map to TRBD1. V dropped 0 bases and J dropped 2; count of bases not matched to a gene: 14. CDR3 length: 18 residues. Germline CDR1 is DFQATT and CDR2 is SNEGSKA (reference sequence). CDR3 coding DNA: TGCAGTGCTAGAGATAGATCGAGGACAGGGACAAAAAACACTGAAGCTTTCTTT. Translating gives CSARDRSRTGTKNTEAFF.

About this clonotype itself: Its ends do not fully match the called genes, so a read error is possible. V and J are TRBV3-1 and TRBJ1-1, with TRBD1 as a possible D gene (6 bases). The CDR3 runs 16 residues. The germline CDR1 and CDR2 sequences are LGHDT and YNNKEL (reference sequence). The CDR3 coding sequence is TGTGTCAGCAGCCAAGGGCCCAGGGGCGCGAGCACTGAAGCTTTCTTT. Translating gives CVSSQGPRGASTEAFF.

CDR3 DNA: TGTGCCAGCAGTTTCGGGAGAGTGTCCGCAGATACGCAGTATTTT. This translates into CASSFGRVSADTQYF. The gene calls are TRBV12-3 or TRBV12-4 and TRBJ2-3, with D possibly being TRBD2 (6 bases). With 3 bases removed from V and 4 bases from J, the gap between germline ends came to 14 bases. The CDR3 loop spans 15 amino acids.

This chain joins TRBV2 and TRBJ2-5; TRBD2 aligns across 11 bases. J lost 4 bases, V lost 2 bases, and 6 bases had no gene match. Germline V lookup: CDR1 SNHLY, CDR2 FYNNEI. CDR3 length: 16 residues. This CDR3 reads CASSENVGLAGETQYF. In DNA form, the CDR3 reads TGTGCCAGCAGTGAAAATGTTGGACTAGCGGGAGAGACCCAGTACTTC. The full variable domain, in which reference TRBV2 and TRBJ2-5 provide the parts outside the CDR3, is EPEVTQTPSHQVTQMGQEVILRCVPISNHLYFYWYRQILGQKVEFLVSFYNNEISEKSEIFDDQFSVERPDGSNFTLKIRSTKLEDSAMYFCASSENVGLAGETQYFGPGTRLLVL.

The chain couples TRBV12-3 or TRBV12-4 to TRBJ1-1, with D perhaps matching TRBD1 (5 bases). This CDR3 spans 14 amino acids. Trimming pared 5 bases from V and 1 base from J, leaving 11 bases between. Here the CDR3 DNA reads TGTGCCAGCAGTCTCCGGACACCGAACACTGAAGCTTTCTTT. It codes for CASSLRTPNTEAFF.

The chain couples TRBV7-3 to TRBJ2-3; D is ambiguous. V shed 1 base and J shed 3 bases, with 8 bases lying between them. The CDR3 length is 14 residues. Germline V lookup: CDR1 SGHTA, CDR2 FQGTGA. CDR3 nucleotides: TGTGCCAGCAGCTTAAATCGAAGGACAGATACGCAGTATTTT. Translated: CASSLNRRTDTQYF.

The table lists this clonotype with a few counts. The chain couples TRBV12-3 or TRBV12-4 to TRBJ2-5; 7 bases are a match to TRBD1. The CDR3 runs to 14 residues. V shed 7 bases and J 1 base; nucleotides not matched to a gene: 6. The CDR3 nucleotides are TGTGCCAGCATCCTAGGGGGCTCCCAAGAGACCCAGTACTTC. It codes for CASILGGSQETQYF.

The chain carries TRBV4-1 and TRBJ2-3; 14 positions match TRBD2. This CDR3 has 16 amino acids. V lost 3 bases, J lost 5 bases, and 4 bases stayed unmatched. Germline CDR1 and CDR2: MGHRA and YSYEKL. CDR3 bases: TGCGCCAGCAGCCAGGGACTAGCGGGAGCCAGAGATACGCAGTATTTT. The encoded protein is CASSQGLAGARDTQYF.

This chain connects TRBV12-3 or TRBV12-4 to TRBJ1-2, with TRBD1 as a possible D gene (6 bases). Trimming took off 6 bases at V and 6 bases at J, with 14 bases between the two ends. This CDR3 contains 13 residues. The CDR3 nucleotides are TGTGCCAGCAGCCAACTCAGGACAGATGGCTACACCTTC. Translation: CASSQLRTDGYTF.

CDR3 in amino acids: CASSRTDAYEQYF. Here the CDR3 DNA reads TGTGCCAGCAGTCGGACTGACGCCTACGAGCAGTACTTC. V is TRBV7-9 and J is TRBJ2-5, with D tentatively TRBD2 (5 bases). The DNA end is more similar to TRBJ2-7, so the J call may be wrong. Germline CDR1 reads SEHNR; CDR2 reads FQNEAQ (reference sequence). This CDR3 spans 13 amino acids.

This clonotype was counted once. V and J are TRBV20-1 and TRBJ1-2; D is unclear. CDR3 length: 12 amino acids. Germline V gene lookup returns CDR1 DFQATT and CDR2 SNEGSKA (reference sequence). The CDR3 region has the DNA TGCAGCACCCCTAGCTTTGCTTATGGCTACACCTTC. Translated: CSTPSFAYGYTF.

This chain connects TRBV7-8 to TRBJ1-1, with 7 bases identical to TRBD1. The CDR3 is made up of 15 amino acids. Germline V gene lookup returns CDR1 SGHVS and CDR2 FQNEAQ. V was pared by 5 bases and J by 0 bases, with 6 bases of the junction left unmatched. CDR3 nucleotide sequence: TGTGCCAGCAGCCCGCGGGACAGACTGAACACTGAAGCTTTCTTT. The encoded protein is CASSPRDRLNTEAFF.